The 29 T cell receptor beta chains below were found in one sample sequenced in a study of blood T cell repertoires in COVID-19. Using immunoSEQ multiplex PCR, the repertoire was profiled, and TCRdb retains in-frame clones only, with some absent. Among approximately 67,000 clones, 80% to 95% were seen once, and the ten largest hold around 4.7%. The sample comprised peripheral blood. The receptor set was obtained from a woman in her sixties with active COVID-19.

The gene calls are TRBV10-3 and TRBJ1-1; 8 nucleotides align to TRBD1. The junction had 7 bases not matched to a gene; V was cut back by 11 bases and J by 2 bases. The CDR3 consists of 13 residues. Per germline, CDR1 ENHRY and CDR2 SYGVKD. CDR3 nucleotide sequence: TGTGCCGTCACGACAGGGGCCAACACTGAAGCTTTCTTT. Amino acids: CAVTTGANTEAFF.

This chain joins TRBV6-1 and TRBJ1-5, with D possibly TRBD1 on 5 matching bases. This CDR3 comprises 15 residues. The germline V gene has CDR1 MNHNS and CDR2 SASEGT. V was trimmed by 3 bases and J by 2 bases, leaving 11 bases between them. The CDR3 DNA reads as TGTGCCAGCAGTGACGTACAAGGGGGCAATCAGCCCCAGCATTTT. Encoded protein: CASSDVQGGNQPQHF.

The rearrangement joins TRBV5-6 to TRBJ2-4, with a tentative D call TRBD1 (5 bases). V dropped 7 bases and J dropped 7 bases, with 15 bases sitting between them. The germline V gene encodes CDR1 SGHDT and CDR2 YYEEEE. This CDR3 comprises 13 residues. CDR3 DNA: TGTGCCAGCGCAAGCACCGGACACAACATTCAGTACTTC. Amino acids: CASASTGHNIQYF.

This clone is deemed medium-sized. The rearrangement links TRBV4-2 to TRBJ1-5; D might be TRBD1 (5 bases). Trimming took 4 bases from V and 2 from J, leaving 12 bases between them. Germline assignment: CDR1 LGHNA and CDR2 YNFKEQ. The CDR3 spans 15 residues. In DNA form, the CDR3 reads TGTGCCAGCAGCCCTTCCCAGGGTGGCAATCAGCCCCAGCATTTT. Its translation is CASSPSQGGNQPQHF.

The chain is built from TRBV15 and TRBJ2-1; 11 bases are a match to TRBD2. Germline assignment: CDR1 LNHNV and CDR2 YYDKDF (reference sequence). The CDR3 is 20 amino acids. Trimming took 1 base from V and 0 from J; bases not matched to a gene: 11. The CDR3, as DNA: TGTGCCACCAGCAGAGCAGGCACTAGCGGGAGAATAAGCTCCTACAATGAGCAGTTCTTC. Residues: CATSRAGTSGRISSYNEQFF.

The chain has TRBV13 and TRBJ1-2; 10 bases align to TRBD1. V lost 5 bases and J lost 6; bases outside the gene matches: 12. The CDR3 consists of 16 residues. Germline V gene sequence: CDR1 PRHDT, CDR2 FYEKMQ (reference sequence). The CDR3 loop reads CASSPGQGKDRDGYTF. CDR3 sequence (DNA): TGTGCCAGCAGCCCGGGACAGGGGAAAGACCGCGATGGCTACACCTTC. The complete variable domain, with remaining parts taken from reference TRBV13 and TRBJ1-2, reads AAGVIQSPRHLIKEKRETATLKCYPIPRHDTVYWYQQGPGQDPQFLISFYEKMQSDKGSIPDRFSAQQFSDYHSELNMSSLELGDSALYFCASSPGQGKDRDGYTFGSGTRLTVV.

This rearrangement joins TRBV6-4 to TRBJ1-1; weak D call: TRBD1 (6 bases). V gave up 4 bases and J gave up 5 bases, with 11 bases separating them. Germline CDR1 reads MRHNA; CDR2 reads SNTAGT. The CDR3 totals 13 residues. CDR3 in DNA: TGTGCCAGCAGTGTAAGGGGGAGTACTGAAGCTTTCTTT. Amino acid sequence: CASSVRGSTEAFF.

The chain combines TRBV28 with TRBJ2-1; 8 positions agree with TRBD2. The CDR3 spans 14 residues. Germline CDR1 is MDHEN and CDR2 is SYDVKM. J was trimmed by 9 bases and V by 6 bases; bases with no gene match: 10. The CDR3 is CASSLGLVRSEQFF. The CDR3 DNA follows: TGTGCCAGCAGCTTGGGACTAGTTAGGTCTGAGCAGTTCTTC.

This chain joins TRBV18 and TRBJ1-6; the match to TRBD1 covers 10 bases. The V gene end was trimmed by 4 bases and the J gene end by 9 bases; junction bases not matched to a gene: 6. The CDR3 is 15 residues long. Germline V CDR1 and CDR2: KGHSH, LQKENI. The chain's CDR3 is CASSQRQGAGSPLHF. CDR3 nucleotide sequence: TGTGCCAGCTCACAGAGACAGGGGGCAGGTTCACCCCTCCACTTT.

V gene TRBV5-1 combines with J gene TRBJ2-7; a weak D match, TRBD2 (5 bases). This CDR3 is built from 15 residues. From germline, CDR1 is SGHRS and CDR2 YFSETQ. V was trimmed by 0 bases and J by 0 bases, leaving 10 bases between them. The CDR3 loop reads CASSLGLSPSYEQYF. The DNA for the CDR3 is TGCGCCAGCAGCTTGGGACTATCACCCTCCTACGAGCAGTACTTC.

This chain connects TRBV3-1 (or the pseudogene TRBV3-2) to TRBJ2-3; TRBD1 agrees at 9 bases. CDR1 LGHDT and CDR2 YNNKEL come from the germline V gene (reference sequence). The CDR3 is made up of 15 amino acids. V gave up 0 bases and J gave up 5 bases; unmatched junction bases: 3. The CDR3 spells CASSQEGTGLDTQYF. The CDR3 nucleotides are TGTGCCAGCAGCCAAGAGGGGACAGGGTTAGATACGCAGTATTTT.

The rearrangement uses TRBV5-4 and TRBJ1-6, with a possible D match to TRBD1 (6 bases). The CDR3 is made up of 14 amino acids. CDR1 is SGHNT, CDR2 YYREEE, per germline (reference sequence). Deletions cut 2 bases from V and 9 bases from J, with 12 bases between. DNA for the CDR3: TGTGCCAGCAGCTTACAGGGAGAGGGTTCACCCCTCCACTTT. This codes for CASSLQGEGSPLHF.

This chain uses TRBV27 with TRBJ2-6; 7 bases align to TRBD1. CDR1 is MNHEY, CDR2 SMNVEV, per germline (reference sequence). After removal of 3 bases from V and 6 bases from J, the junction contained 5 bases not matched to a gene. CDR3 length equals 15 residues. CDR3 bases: TGTGCCAGCAGTTTGTTTGGACAGGCGGCCAACGTCCTGACTTTC. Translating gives CASSLFGQAANVLTF.

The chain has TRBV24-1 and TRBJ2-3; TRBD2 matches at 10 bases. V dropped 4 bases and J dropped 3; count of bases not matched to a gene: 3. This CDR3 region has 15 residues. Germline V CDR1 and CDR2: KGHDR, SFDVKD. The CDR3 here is CATSDRTSGTDTQYF. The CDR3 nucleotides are TGTGCCACCAGTGACCGGACTAGCGGTACAGATACGCAGTATTTT.

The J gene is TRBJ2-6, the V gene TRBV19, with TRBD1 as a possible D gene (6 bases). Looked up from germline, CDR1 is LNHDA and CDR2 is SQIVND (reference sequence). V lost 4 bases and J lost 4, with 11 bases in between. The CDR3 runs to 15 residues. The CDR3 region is CASSSQGTGANVLTF. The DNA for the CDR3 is TGTGCCAGTAGTAGTCAGGGGACGGGGGCCAACGTCCTGACTTTC.

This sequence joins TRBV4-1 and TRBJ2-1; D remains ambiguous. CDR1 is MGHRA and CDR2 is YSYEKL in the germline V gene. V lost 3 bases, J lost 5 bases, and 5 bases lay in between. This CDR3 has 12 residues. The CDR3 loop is CASSHLHNEQFF. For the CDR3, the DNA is TGCGCCAGCAGCCATCTCCACAATGAGCAGTTCTTC.

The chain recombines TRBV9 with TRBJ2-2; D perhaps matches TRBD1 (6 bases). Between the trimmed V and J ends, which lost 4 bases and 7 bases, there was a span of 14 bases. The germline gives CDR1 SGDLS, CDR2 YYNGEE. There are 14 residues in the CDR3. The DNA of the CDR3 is TGTGCCAGCAGCACTCCCTTAGGGGGCGGGGAGCTGTTTTTT. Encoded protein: CASSTPLGGGELFF.

CDR3 bases: TGTGCCAGCGGGACAGGGGGCTCACCCCTCCACTTT. It yields the protein CASGTGGSPLHF. The chain employs TRBV11-2 and TRBJ1-6; TRBD1 aligns across 12 bases. V was clipped by 8 bases and J by 10 bases; unmatched bases: 0. This CDR3 has 12 amino acids. Germline V gene data show CDR1 as SGHAT and CDR2 as FQNNGV.

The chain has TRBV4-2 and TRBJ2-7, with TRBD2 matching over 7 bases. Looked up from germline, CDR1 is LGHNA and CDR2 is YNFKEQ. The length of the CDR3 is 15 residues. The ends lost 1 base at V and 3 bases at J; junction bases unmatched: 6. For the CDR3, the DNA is TGTGCCAGCAGCCAAGGTGCTAGCGGACGCTACGAGCAGTACTTC. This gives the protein CASSQGASGRYEQYF.

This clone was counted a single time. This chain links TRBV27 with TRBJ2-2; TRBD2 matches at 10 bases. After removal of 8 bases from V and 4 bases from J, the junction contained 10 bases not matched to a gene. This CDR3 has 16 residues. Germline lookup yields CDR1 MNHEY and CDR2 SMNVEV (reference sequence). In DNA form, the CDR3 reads TGTGCCAGCGGTAGAGCGGGAGGGCTCGGCACCGGGGAGCTGTTTTTT. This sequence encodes CASGRAGGLGTGELFF.

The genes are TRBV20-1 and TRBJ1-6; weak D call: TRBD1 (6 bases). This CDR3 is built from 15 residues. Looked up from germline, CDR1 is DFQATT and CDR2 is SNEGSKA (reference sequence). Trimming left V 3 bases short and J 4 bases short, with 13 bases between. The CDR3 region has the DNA TGCAGTGCTAGTTCGGACGGACAGTATAATTCACCCCTCCACTTT. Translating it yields CSASSDGQYNSPLHF.

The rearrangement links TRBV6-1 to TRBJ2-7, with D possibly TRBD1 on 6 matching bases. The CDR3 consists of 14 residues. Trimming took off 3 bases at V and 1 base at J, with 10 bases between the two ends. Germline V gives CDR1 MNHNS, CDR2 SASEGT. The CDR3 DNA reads TGTGCCAGCAGTGACAACAGGGTTTCCTACGAGCAGTACTTC. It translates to CASSDNRVSYEQYF.

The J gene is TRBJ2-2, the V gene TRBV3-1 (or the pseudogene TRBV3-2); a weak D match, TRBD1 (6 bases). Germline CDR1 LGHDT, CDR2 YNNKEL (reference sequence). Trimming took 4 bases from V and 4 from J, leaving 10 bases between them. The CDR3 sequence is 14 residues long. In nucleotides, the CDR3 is TGTGCCAGCAGCCGGGGGCGGAGCACCGGGGAGCTGTTTTTT. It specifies CASSRGRSTGELFF.

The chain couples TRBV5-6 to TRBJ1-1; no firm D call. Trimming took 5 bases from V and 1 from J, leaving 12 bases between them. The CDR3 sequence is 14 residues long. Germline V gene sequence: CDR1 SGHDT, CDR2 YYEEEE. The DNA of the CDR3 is TGTGCCAGCAGTTTCACAGACGGGAACACTGAAGCTTTCTTT. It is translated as CASSFTDGNTEAFF.

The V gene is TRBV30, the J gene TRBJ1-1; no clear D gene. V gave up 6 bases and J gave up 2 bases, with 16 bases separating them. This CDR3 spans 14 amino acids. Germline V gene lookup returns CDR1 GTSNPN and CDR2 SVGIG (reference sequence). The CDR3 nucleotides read TGTGCCTGTTACCCCACAAGATTCAACACTGAAGCTTTCTTT. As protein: CACYPTRFNTEAFF.

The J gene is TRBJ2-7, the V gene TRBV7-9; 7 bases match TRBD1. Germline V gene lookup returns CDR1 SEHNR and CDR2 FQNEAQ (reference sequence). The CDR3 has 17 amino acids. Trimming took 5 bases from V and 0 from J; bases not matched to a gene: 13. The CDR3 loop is CASSQDPVNRGSYEQYF. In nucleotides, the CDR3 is TGTGCCAGCAGCCAAGATCCAGTGAACAGGGGCTCCTACGAGCAGTACTTC. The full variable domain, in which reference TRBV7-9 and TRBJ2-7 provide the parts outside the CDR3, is DTGVSQNPRHKITKRGQNVTFRCDPISEHNRLYWYRQTLGQGPEFLTYFQNEAQLEKSRLLSDRFSAERPKGSFSTLEIQRTEQGDSAMYLCASSQDPVNRGSYEQYFGPGTRLTVT.

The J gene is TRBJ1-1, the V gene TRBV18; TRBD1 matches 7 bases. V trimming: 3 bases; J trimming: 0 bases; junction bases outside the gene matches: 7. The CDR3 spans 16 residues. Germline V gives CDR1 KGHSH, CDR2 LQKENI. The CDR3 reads CASSPQTTGLNTEAFF. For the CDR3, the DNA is TGTGCCAGCTCACCGCAGACGACAGGGTTGAACACTGAAGCTTTCTTT.

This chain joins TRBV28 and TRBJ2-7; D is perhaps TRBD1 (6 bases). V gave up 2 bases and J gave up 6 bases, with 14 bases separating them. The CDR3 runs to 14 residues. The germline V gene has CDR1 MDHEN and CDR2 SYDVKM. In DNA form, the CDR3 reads TGTGCCAGCAGTTTAGGGGGAGCCAGGGGCGAGCAGTACTTC. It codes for CASSLGGARGEQYF.

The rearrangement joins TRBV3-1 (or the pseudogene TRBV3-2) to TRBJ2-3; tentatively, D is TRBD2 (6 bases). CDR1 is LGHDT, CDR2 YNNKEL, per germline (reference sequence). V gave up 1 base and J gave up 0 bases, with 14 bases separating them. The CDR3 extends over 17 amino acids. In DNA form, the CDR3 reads TGTGCCAGCAGCCAAGGGGACCCGGGGGTCAGCACAGATACGCAGTATTTT. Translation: CASSQGDPGVSTDTQYF.